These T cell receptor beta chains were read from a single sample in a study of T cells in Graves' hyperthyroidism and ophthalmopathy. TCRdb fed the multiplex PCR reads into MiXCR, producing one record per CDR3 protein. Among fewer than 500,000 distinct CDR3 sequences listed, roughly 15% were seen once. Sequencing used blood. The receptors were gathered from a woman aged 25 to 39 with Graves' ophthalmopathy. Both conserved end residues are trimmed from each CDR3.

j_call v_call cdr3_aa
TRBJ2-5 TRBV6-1 ASSEKGAGTLKTQY
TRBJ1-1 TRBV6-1 ASSYGQNQAF
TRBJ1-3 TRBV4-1 ASSQTTGEENTIY
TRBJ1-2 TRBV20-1 SPLQGIYGYT
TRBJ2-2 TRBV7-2 ASSYWDRRTGELF
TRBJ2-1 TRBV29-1 SVVGIRDKPYNEQF
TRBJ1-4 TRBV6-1 ASTLVFGTQDEKLF
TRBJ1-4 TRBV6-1 ASSPGYLNEKLF
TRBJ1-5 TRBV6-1 ASTKETWPQH
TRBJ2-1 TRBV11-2 ASPGAGLQF
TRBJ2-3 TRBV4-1 ASRVDGRGTDTQY
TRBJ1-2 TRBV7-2 ASSLGGRNNYGYT
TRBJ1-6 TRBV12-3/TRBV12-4 ASSANSILNSPLH
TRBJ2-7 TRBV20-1 SARDSPYEQY
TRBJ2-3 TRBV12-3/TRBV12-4 ASSATLPGTGFHHKQDTQY
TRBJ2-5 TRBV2 ASSAGLLQETQY
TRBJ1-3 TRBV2 ASRAQGSGNTIY
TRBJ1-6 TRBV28 ASRTGGGGSPLH
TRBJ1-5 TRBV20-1 SAIRDTSNQPQH
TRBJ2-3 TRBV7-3 ASSFNREDTQY
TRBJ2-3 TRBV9 ASSEQGMDTQY
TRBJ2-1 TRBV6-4 ASSDSTGGGNEQF
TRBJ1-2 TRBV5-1 ASSTPGMEVYGYT
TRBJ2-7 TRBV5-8 ASSSPGRRTNEQY
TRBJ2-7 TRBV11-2 ASTSRAEEASYEQY
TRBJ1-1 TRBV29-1 SVGQGEAF
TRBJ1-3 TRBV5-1 ASSFSGTGRSGNTIY
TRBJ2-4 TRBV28 ASSLSVNDRGRNIQY
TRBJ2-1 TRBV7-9 ASAMPGQGVGNEQF
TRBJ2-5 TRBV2 ASTPDRGRLETQY